This T cell receptor beta chain was documented in a study of blood T cell repertoires in COVID-19. The CDR3 runs 15 residues. From germline, CDR1 is MNHEY and CDR2 SMNVEV (reference sequence). The V gene end was trimmed by 4 bases and the J gene end by 4 bases; junction bases not matched to a gene: 6. Original handling: The authors estimated nucleated cell counts from reference gene primer amplification. Some clones are missing from TCRdb's copy, which holds only in-frame ones; the method was immunoSEQ multiplex PCR. Clone size and V and J calls were adopted from that table, with D and trimming inferred from the DNA. The table shows roughly 140,000 clones, with approximately 84% occurring only once.

This chain uses TRBV27 with TRBJ2-1; 8 bases map to TRBD2. Sequencing used peripheral blood. This sequence originates from a woman between 55 and 75 years old with acute or convalescent COVID-19. The CDR3 region is CASSSGRVTYNEQFF. For the CDR3, the DNA is TGTGCCAGCAGTTCCGGGAGGGTCACATACAATGAGCAGTTCTTC.